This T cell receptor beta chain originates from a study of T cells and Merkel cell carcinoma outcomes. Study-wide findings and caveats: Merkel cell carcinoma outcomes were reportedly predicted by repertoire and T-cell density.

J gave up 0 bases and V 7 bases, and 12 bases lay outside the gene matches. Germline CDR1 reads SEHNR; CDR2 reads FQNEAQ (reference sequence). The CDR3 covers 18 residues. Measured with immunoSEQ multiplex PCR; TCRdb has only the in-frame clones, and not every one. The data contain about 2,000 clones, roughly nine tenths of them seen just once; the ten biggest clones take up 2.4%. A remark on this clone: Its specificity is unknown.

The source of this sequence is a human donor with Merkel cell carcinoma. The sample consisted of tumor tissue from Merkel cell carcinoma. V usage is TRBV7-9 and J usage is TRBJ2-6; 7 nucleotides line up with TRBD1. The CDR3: CASIPGQTAGSGANVLTF. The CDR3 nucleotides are TGTGCCAGCATCCCGGGACAGACTGCGGGCTCTGGGGCCAACGTCCTGACTTTC.